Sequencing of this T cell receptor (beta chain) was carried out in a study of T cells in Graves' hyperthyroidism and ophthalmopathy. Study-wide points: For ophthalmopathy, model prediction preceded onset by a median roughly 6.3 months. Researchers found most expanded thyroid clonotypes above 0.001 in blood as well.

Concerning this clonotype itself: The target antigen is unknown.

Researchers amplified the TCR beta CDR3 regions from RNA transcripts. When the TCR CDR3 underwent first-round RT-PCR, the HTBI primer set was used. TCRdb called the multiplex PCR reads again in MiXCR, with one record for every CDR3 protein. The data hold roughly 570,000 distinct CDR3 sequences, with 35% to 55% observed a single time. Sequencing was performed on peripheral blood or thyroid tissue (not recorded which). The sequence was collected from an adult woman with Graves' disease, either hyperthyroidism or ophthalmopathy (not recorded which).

Here the CDR3 reads CSVEGISGANVLTF. The CDR3 DNA reads as TGCAGCGTTGAAGGGATCTCTGGGGCCAACGTCCTGACTTTC. This chain connects TRBV29-1 to TRBJ2-6; no reliable D call. Trimming shortened V by 1 base and J by 0 bases, and 4 bases separated the two germline ends. In germline, CDR1 is SQVTM, CDR2 ANQGSEA. The CDR3 sequence is 14 residues long.